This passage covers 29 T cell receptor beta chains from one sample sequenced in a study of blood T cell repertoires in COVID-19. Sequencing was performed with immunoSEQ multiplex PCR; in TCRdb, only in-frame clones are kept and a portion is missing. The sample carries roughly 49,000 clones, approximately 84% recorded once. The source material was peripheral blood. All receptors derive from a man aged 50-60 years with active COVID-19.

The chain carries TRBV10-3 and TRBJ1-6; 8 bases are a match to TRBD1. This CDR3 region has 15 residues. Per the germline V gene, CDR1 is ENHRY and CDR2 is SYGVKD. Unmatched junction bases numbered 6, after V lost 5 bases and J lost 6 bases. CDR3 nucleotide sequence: TGTGCCATCAGTTGGGCCACAGGGGGTAATTCACCCCTCCACTTT. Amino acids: CAISWATGGNSPLHF.

CDR3 DNA sequence: TGTGCCAGCAGCTCCGGGGCGGGGATACCCGGAGCTTTCTTT. Protein product: CASSSGAGIPGAFF. The V and J genes are TRBV5-4 and TRBJ1-1; the D gene is possibly TRBD1 (5 bases). The CDR3 is made up of 14 amino acids. Trimming took off 3 bases at V and 10 bases at J, with 19 bases between the two ends. Per the germline V gene, CDR1 is SGHNT and CDR2 is YYREEE (reference sequence).

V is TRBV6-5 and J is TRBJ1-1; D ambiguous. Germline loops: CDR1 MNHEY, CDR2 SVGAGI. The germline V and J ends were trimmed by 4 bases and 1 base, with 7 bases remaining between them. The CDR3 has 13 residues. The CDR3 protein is CASSSPRNTEAFF. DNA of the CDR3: TGTGCCAGCAGTTCTCCGAGGAACACTGAAGCTTTCTTT.

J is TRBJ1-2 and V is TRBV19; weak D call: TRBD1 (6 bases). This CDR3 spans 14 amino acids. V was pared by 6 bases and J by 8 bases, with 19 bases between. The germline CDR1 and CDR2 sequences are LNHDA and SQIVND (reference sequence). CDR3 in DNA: TGTGCCAGTAGGAAGATAGGCAGTCAGGGGGGCTACACCTTC. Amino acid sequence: CASRKIGSQGGYTF.

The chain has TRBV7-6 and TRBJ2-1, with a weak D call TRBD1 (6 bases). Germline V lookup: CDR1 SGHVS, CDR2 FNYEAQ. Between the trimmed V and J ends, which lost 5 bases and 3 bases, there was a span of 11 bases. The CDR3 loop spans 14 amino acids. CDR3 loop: CASSLTGSYNEQFF. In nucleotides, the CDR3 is TGTGCCAGCAGCCTAACAGGGAGCTACAATGAGCAGTTCTTC.

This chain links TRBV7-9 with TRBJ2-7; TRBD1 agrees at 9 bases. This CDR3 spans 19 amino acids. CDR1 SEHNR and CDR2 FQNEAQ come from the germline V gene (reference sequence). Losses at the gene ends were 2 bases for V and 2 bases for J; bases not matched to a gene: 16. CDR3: CASSLPPKTTGTGTYEQYF. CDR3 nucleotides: TGTGCCAGCAGCTTACCGCCTAAAACGACCGGGACAGGGACCTACGAGCAGTACTTC.

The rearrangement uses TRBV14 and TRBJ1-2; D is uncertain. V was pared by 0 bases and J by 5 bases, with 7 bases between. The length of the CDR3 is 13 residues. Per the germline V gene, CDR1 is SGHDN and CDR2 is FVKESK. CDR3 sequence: CASSQDQNYGYTF. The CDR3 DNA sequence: TGTGCCAGCAGCCAAGACCAAAATTATGGCTACACCTTC.

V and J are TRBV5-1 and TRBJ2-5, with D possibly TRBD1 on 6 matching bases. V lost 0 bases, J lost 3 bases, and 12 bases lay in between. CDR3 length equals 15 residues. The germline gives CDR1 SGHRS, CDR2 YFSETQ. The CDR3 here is CASSLAAGEEETQYF. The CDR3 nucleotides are TGCGCCAGCAGCTTGGCGGCAGGGGAAGAAGAGACCCAGTACTTC.

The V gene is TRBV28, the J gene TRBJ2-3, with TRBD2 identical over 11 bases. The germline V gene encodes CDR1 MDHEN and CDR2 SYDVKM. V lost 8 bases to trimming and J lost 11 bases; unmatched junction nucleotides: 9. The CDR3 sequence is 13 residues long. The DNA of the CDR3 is TGTGCCAGCGGCCGACTAGCGGGAACGGGGCAGTATTTT. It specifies CASGRLAGTGQYF.

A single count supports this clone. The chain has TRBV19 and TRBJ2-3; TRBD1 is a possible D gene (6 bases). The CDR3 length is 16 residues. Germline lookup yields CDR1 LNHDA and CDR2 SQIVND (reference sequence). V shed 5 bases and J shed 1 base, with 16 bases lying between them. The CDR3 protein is CASSSLPGARTDTQYF. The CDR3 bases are TGTGCCAGTAGTTCACTCCCAGGGGCACGCACAGATACGCAGTATTTT. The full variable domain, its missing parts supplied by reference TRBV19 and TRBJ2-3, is DGGITQSPKYLFRKEGQNVTLSCEQNLNHDAMYWYRQDPGQGLRLIYYSQIVNDFQKGDIAEGYSVSREKKESFPLTVTSAQKNPTAFYLCASSSLPGARTDTQYFGPGTRLTVL.

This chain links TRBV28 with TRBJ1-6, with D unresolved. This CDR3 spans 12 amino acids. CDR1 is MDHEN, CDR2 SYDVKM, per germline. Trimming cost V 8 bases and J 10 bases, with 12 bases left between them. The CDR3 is CASRRNLSPLHF. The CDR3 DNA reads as TGTGCCAGCCGTCGTAACCTATCACCCCTCCACTTT.

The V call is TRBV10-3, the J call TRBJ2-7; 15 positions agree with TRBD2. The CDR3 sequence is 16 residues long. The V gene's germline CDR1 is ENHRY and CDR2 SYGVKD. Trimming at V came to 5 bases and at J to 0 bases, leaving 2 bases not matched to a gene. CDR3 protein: CAISPGLAGGSYEQYF. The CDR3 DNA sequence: TGTGCCATCAGTCCGGGACTAGCGGGGGGCTCCTACGAGCAGTACTTC.

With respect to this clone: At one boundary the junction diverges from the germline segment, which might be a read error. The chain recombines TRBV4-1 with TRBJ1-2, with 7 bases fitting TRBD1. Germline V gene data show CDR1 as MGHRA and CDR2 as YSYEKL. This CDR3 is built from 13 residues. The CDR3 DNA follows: TGCGCCAGCAGCCAGGGGTTGGGACAGCCGCGGAAATTC. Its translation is CASSQGLGQPRKF.

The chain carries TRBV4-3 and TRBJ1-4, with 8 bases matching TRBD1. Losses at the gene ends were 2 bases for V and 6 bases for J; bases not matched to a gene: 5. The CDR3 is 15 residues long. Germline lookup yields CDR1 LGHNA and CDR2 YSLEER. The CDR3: CASSQQTGADEKLFF. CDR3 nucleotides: TGCGCCAGCAGCCAACAGACAGGGGCGGATGAAAAACTGTTTTTT.

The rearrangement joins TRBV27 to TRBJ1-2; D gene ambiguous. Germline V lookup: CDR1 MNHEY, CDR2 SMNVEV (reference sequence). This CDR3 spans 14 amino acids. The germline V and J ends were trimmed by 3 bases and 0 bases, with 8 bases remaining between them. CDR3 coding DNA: TGTGCCAGCAGTTTGAGGGCAGCTAACTATGGCTACACCTTC. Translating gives CASSLRAANYGYTF.

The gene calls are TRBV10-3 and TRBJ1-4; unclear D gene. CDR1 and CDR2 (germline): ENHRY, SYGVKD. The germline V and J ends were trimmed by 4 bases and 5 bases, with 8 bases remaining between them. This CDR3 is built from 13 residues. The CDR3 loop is CAISVEFNEKLFF. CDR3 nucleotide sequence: TGTGCCATCAGTGTTGAGTTCAATGAAAAACTGTTTTTT.

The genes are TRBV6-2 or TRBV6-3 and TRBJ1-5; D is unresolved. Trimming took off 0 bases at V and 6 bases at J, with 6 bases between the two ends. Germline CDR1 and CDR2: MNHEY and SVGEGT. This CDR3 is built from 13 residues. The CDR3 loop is CASSYSASQPQHF. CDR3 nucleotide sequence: TGTGCCAGCAGTTACTCAGCCTCTCAGCCCCAGCATTTT.

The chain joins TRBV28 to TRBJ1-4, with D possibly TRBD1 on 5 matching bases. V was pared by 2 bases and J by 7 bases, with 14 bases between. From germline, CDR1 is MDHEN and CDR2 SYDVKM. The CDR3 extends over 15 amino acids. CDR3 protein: CASSLMGPVGEKLFF. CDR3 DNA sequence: TGTGCCAGCAGTTTAATGGGGCCCGTAGGTGAAAAACTGTTTTTT.

CDR3 DNA sequence: TGCGCCAGCAGCCAAGTCAGGACTCGAAGCTCCTACAATGAGCAGTTCTTC. It translates to CASSQVRTRSSYNEQFF. The chain carries TRBV4-1 and TRBJ2-1; possible D gene TRBD2, 5 bases. Looked up from germline, CDR1 is MGHRA and CDR2 is YSYEKL. The CDR3 is 17 residues long. Trimming took 1 base from V and 0 from J, leaving 13 bases between them.

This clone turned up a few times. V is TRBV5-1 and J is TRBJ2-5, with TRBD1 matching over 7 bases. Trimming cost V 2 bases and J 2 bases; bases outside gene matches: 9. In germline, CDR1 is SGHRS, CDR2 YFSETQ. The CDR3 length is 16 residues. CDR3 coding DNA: TGCGCCAGCAGCTTAAGAACACAGGGGAGTCAAGAGACCCAGTACTTC. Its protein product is CASSLRTQGSQETQYF. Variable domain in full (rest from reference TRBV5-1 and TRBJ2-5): KAGVTQTPRYLIKTRGQQVTLSCSPISGHRSVSWYQQTPGQGLQFLFEYFSETQRNKGNFPGRFSGRQFSNSRSEMNVSTLELGDSALYLCASSLRTQGSQETQYFGPGTRLLVL.

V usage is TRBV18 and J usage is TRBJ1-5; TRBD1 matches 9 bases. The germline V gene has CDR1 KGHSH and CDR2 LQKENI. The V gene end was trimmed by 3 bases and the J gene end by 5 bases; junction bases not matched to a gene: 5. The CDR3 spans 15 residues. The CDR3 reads CASSPSGTGYQPQHF. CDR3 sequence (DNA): TGTGCCAGCTCACCGTCCGGGACAGGGTATCAGCCCCAGCATTTT.

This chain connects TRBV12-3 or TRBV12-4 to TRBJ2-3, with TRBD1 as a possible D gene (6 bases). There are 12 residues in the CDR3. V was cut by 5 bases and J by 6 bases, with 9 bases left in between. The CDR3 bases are TGTGCCAGCAGTCCACAGGGTGATACGCAGTATTTT. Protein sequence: CASSPQGDTQYF.

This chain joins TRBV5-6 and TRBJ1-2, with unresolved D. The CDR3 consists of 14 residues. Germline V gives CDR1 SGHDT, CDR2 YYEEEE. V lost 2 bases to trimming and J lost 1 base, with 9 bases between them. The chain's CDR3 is CASSFGANNYGYTF. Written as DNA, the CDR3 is TGTGCCAGCAGCTTCGGTGCTAATAACTATGGCTACACCTTC.

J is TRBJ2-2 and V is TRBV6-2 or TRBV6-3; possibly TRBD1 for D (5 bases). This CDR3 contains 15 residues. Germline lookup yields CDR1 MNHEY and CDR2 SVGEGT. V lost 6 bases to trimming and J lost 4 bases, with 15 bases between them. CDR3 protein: CASSERQTFTGELFF. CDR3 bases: TGTGCCAGCAGCGAACGACAGACATTCACCGGGGAGCTGTTTTTT.

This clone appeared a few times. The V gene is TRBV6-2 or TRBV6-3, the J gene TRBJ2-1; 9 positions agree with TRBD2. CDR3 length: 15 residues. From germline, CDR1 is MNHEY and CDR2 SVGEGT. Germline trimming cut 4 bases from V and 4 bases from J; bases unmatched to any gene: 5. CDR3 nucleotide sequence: TGTGCCAGCAGTTGGGCAGCGGGGGGTTACAATGAGCAGTTCTTC. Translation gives CASSWAAGGYNEQFF.

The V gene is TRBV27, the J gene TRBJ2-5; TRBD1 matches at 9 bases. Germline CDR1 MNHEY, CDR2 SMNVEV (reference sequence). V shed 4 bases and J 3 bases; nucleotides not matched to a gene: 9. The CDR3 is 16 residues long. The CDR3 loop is CASSSPGQGYKETQYF. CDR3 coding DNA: TGTGCCAGCAGTTCCCCGGGACAGGGATACAAAGAGACCCAGTACTTC.

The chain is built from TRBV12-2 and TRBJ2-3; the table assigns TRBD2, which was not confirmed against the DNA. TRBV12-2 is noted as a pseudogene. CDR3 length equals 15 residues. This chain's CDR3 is CASRLGGKSTDTQYF. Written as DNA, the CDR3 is TGTGCAAGTCGCTTAGGAGGGAAAAGCACAGATACGCAGTATTTT.

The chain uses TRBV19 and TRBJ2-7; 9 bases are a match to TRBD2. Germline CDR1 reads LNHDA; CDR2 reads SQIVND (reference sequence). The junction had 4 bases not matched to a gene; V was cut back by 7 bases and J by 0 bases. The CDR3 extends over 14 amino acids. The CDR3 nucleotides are TGTGCCAGTAAGGCGGGGGGGAGCTCCTACGAGCAGTACTTC. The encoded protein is CASKAGGSSYEQYF.

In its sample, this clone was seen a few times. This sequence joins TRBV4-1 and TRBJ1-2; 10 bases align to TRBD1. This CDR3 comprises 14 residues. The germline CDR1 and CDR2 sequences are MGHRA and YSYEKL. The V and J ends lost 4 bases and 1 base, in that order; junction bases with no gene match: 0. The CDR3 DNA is TGCGCCAGCAGCCGGGACAGGGGTAACTATGGCTACACCTTC. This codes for CASSRDRGNYGYTF.